This TCR beta chain was obtained from a study of T cells in Graves' hyperthyroidism and ophthalmopathy. TCR beta CDR3 regions were amplified from RNA. The HTBI primer set was used in a first-round RT-PCR of the TCR CDR3. TCRdb reprocessed the multiplex PCR reads with MiXCR, giving one entry per CDR3 protein. There are fewer than 750,000 distinct CDR3 sequences in the sample; approximately 14% occur only once, and 12% lies in the top ten. The CDR3 totals 11 residues. CDR1 is SQVTM and CDR2 is ANQGSEA in the germline V gene. V was shortened by 7 bases and J by 1 base, with 4 bases between the two germline ends. The cohort's ophthalmopathy patients, a group with duration under 3 months, had a Clinical Activity Score of at least 3 and a NOSPECS grade of at least 4.

Sequencing used blood. The rearrangement uses TRBV29-1 and TRBJ2-2; no definite D call. This receptor was identified in a woman aged 45-59 years with Graves' ophthalmopathy. CDR3 bases: TGCAGCGGGGGGAACACCGGGGAGCTGTTTTTT. Protein: CSGGNTGELFF.